These 24 T cell receptor beta chains were sequenced from one sample in a study of CD8+CD57+ T cells in acquired aplastic anemia. By flow cytometry, patients selected for sequencing had shown an expansion of CD8+CD57+ cells. TCR beta VDJ and CDR3 were profiled, and genomic DNA was the template. In TCRdb, the reads were re-called with MiXCR into one record per CDR3 protein. The data contain 120,000 or so distinct CDR3 sequences, over 30% of them singletons. The sample consisted of sorted CD4+, CD8+, or CD8+CD57+ T cells (not recorded which) from PBMCs. The source is a human donor with aplastic anemia.

This clonotype was counted ten times or more. The V gene is TRBV6-5, the J gene TRBJ1-5, with D tentatively TRBD1 (5 bases). Germline V gene data show CDR1 as MNHEY and CDR2 as SVGAGI. The CDR3 length is 13 residues. Trimming left V 2 bases short and J 4 bases short, with 6 bases between. As DNA, the CDR3 is TGTGCCAGCAGTTACGCAGGGAATCAGCCCCAGCATTTT. The encoded protein is CASSYAGNQPQHF.

To note about this clonotype: One junction end does not reproduce the germline sequence, and a read error may be involved. CDR3 in amino acids: CATSETGGPNNERFF. The DNA for the CDR3 is TGTGCCACCAGTGAGACTGGGGGCCCTAACAATGAGCGGTTCTTC. The chain is built from TRBV10-3 and TRBJ2-1, with TRBD1 as a possible D gene (6 bases). Germline V CDR1 and CDR2: ENHRY, SYGVKD. The CDR3 is made up of 15 amino acids.

This clonotype was counted ten times or more. V usage is TRBV19 and J usage is TRBJ1-2; unclear D gene. V lost 1 base and J 4 bases, leaving 10 bases between the germline ends. CDR1 is LNHDA, CDR2 SQIVND, per germline (reference sequence). This CDR3 is 14 amino acids long. The CDR3 DNA sequence: TGTGCCAGTAGTATAGGCAGAATAAGCTATGGCTACACCTTC. Translation: CASSIGRISYGYTF.

The chain recombines TRBV5-4 with TRBJ1-4; D remains ambiguous. Trimming shortened V by 4 bases and J by 11 bases, and 15 bases separated the two germline ends. The V gene's germline CDR1 is SGHNT and CDR2 YYREEE (reference sequence). The CDR3 totals 13 residues. The CDR3 protein is CASSVSISAKLFF. CDR3 in DNA: TGTGCCAGCAGCGTCTCTATTTCGGCGAAACTGTTTTTT. Combining the CDR3 with reference TRBV5-4 and TRBJ1-4 gives the whole variable domain ETGVTQSPTHLIKTRGQQVTLRCSSQSGHNTVSWYQQALGQGPQFIFQYYREEENGRGNFPPRFSGLQFPNYSSELNVNALELDDSALYLCASSVSISAKLFFGSGTQLSVL.

The chain combines TRBV3-1 with TRBJ2-5, with TRBD2 as a possible D gene (7 bases). The CDR3 spans 18 residues. CDR1 LGHDT and CDR2 YNNKEL come from the germline V gene (reference sequence). Trimming removed 3 bases from V and 5 bases from J, with 25 bases in between. The CDR3 here is CASSHRSRSVGGLETQYF. CDR3 DNA sequence: TGTGCCAGCAGCCACCGATCGAGGAGCGTCGGGGGGCTGGAGACCCAGTACTTC.

This clonotype turned up a few times. The junction shows a germline mismatch at one end, possibly a read error. The chain links TRBV5-6 to TRBJ2-1; D is unresolved. This CDR3 has 16 amino acids. In germline, CDR1 is SGHDT, CDR2 YYEEEE. CDR3 protein: CASSPLPRSSYTEQFF. The DNA for the CDR3 is TGTGCCAGCAGCCCCTTACCCCGGAGCTCCTACACTGAGCAGTTCTTC. Full variable domain (remainder filled in from reference TRBV5-6 and TRBJ2-1): DAGVTQSPTHLIKTRGQQVTLRCSPKSGHDTVSWYQQALGQGPQFIFQYYEEEERQRGNFPDRFSGHQFPNYSSELNVNALLLGDSALYLCASSPLPRSSYTEQFFGPGTRLTVL.

The rearrangement uses TRBV27 and TRBJ2-3; D might be TRBD2 (6 bases). The CDR3 contains 18 residues. Germline CDR1 reads MNHEY; CDR2 reads SMNVEV (reference sequence). V lost 2 bases, J lost 0 bases, and 18 bases lay in between. CDR3 DNA: TGTGCCAGCAGTTTAGGGGGACTCCTAGTTGAGAGCACAGATACGCAGTATTTT. Encoded protein: CASSLGGLLVESTDTQYF.

This clonotype was found many times. The rearrangement links TRBV7-7 to TRBJ2-5, with D possibly matching TRBD2 (7 bases). The CDR3 spans 15 residues. Per germline, CDR1 SSHAT and CDR2 FNYEAQ (reference sequence). CDR3 bases: TGTGCTAGCGCGGGGGCTGGTTTGGTAGGAGAGACCCAGTACTTC. Its translation: CASAGAGLVGETQYF.

At least ten counts were recorded for this clonotype. The rearrangement uses TRBV5-6 and TRBJ2-1; perhaps TRBD1 as D (5 bases). The ends were cut back, 0 bases at V and 3 bases at J, with 7 bases in the middle. Germline V gene lookup returns CDR1 SGHDT and CDR2 YYEEEE. The CDR3 is 14 residues long. The CDR3 DNA sequence: TGTGCCAGCAGCTTGGGACAGTACTACAATGAGCAGTTCTTC. This translates into CASSLGQYYNEQFF. Drawing the rest from reference TRBV5-6 and TRBJ2-1, the complete variable domain is DAGVTQSPTHLIKTRGQQVTLRCSPKSGHDTVSWYQQALGQGPQFIFQYYEEEERQRGNFPDRFSGHQFPNYSSELNVNALLLGDSALYLCASSLGQYYNEQFFGPGTRLTVL.

The gene calls are TRBV25-1 and TRBJ1-2; D possibly corresponds to TRBD1 (5 bases). Trimming shortened V by 1 base and J by 2 bases, and 14 bases separated the two germline ends. Looked up from germline, CDR1 is MGHDK and CDR2 is SYGVNS. The CDR3 contains 16 residues. CDR3 residues: CASSESPGRMNYGYTF. In nucleotides, the CDR3 is TGTGCCAGCAGTGAATCCCCGGGGCGAATGAACTATGGCTACACCTTC.

This clonotype was counted ten times or more. This chain connects TRBV20-1 to TRBJ2-2, with D maybe TRBD1 (5 bases). The CDR3 contains 13 residues. Germline V lookup: CDR1 DFQATT, CDR2 SNEGSKA (reference sequence). Trimming left V 3 bases short and J 4 bases short, with 9 bases between. The CDR3 DNA reads as TGCAGTGCTAGTCTGGGGCTCACCGGGGAGCTGTTTTTT. Protein: CSASLGLTGELFF.

This clonotype was counted a few times. The chain's CDR3 is CASSYSRSTGELFF. CDR3 DNA: TGTGCCAGCAGTTACTCCCGATCCACCGGGGAGCTGTTTTTT. The V gene is TRBV6-2 or TRBV6-3, the J gene TRBJ2-2; D gene ambiguous. CDR1 and CDR2 (germline): MNHEY, SVGEGT. V lost 0 bases and J 4 bases, leaving 6 bases between the germline ends. The CDR3 is made up of 14 amino acids.

This clonotype came up many times. The chain joins TRBV24-1 to TRBJ1-2; 11 bases are shared with TRBD1. The junction had 6 bases not matched to a gene; V was cut back by 2 bases and J by 2 bases. In germline, CDR1 is KGHDR, CDR2 SFDVKD. This CDR3 has 17 residues. The CDR3 here is CATSDSGQGVLNYGYTF. CDR3 coding DNA: TGTGCCACCAGTGATTCGGGACAGGGGGTGTTAAACTATGGCTACACCTTC.

As concerns this clonotype: A read error is likely, as this CDR3 ends without the conserved phenylalanine or tryptophan. The chain carries TRBV7-7 and TRBJ2-7; 7 bases fit TRBD1. Germline lookup yields CDR1 SSHAT and CDR2 FNYEAQ (reference sequence). The CDR3 is 13 amino acids. The CDR3 reads CASSLAGGYEQYS. CDR3 in DNA: TGTGCTAGCAGCTTAGCAGGGGGCTACGAGCAGTACTCC.

This clonotype showed up many times. The V and J genes are TRBV5-5 and TRBJ2-5; the D is unclear. The CDR3 is made up of 13 amino acids. The ends were cut back, 4 bases at V and 5 bases at J, with 12 bases in the middle. The germline V gene has CDR1 SGHKS and CDR2 YYEKEE (reference sequence). CDR3 sequence: CASSRVAEETQYF. The CDR3 nucleotides read TGTGCCAGCAGCCGGGTCGCTGAGGAGACCCAGTACTTC.

The rearrangement uses TRBV20-1 and TRBJ1-5, with D uncertain. Germline CDR1 is DFQATT and CDR2 is SNEGSKA (reference sequence). The CDR3 sequence is 13 residues long. Trimming took off 3 bases at V and 0 bases at J, with 6 bases between the two ends. CDR3 protein: CSAREDSNQPQHF. CDR3 in DNA: TGCAGTGCTAGGGAAGATAGCAATCAGCCCCAGCATTTT.

The table lists this clonotype with many counts. The genes are TRBV6-5 and TRBJ2-7, with 7 bases identical to TRBD1. V gave up 9 bases and J gave up 3 bases; unmatched junction bases: 11. The CDR3 has 14 amino acids. Looked up from germline, CDR1 is MNHEY and CDR2 is SVGAGI. The chain's CDR3 is CASGKGAKLYEQYV. The CDR3 DNA reads TGTGCCAGTGGAAAGGGGGCTAAGCTCTACGAGCAGTACGTC.

At least ten counts were recorded for this clonotype. V is TRBV6-1 and J is TRBJ1-5, with a weak D call TRBD1 (5 bases). V lost 9 bases and J 0 bases, leaving 9 bases between the germline ends. The CDR3 is 13 amino acids. CDR1 MNHNS and CDR2 SASEGT come from the germline V gene. CDR3 region: CARPGYSNQPQHF. DNA of the CDR3: TGTGCCAGACCAGGGTATAGCAATCAGCCCCAGCATTTT.

This clonotype was seen only a few times. The V gene is TRBV6-2 or TRBV6-3, the J gene TRBJ2-5; D ambiguous. Trimming cost V 2 bases and J 5 bases, with 6 bases left between them. Germline V gene data show CDR1 as MNHEY and CDR2 as SVGEGT. The CDR3 loop spans 12 amino acids. Written as DNA, the CDR3 is TGTGCCAGCAGTTACGGCGACGAGACCCAGTACTTC. This codes for CASSYGDETQYF.

This clonotype has only a few counts. DNA of the CDR3: TGTGCCAGCAGTCGGGACAACTTAGGAGAAAAACTGTTTTTT. Its protein product is CASSRDNLGEKLFF. The rearrangement joins TRBV6-2 or TRBV6-3 to TRBJ1-4; perhaps TRBD1 as D (6 bases). This CDR3 has 14 residues. V lost 5 bases to trimming and J lost 8 bases, with 15 bases between them. The V gene's germline CDR1 is MNHEY and CDR2 SVGEGT.

This clonotype was detected ten times or more. The chain couples TRBV12-3 or TRBV12-4 to TRBJ1-6; TRBD1 might be the D (5 bases). V was pared by 6 bases and J by 5 bases, with 11 bases between. This CDR3 region has 14 residues. In DNA, the CDR3 is TGTGCCAGCAGCATTCGACAGAATAATTCACCCCTCCACTTT. This gives the protein CASSIRQNNSPLHF.

This chain uses TRBV4-1 with TRBJ2-1; 15 bases are a match to TRBD2. The ends lost 4 bases at V and 12 bases at J; junction bases unmatched: 4. CDR1 is MGHRA, CDR2 YSYEKL, per germline. The CDR3 runs 14 residues. The CDR3 sequence is CASSLGLAGGRQFF. The CDR3 coding sequence is TGCGCCAGCAGCCTCGGACTAGCGGGGGGGCGGCAGTTCTTC.

The chain joins TRBV24-1 to TRBJ2-3; D is unclear. Trimming pared 12 bases from V and 1 base from J, leaving 10 bases between. The CDR3 contains 12 residues. Germline CDR1 and CDR2: KGHDR and SFDVKD. CDR3 nucleotides: TGTGCCTCCCAGGCCGGCACAGATACGCAGTATTTT. Protein product: CASQAGTDTQYF.

This clonotype was seen once. Here the CDR3 reads CSVATGGRYEQYF. CDR3 DNA sequence: TGCAGCGTAGCAACAGGGGGCAGGTACGAGCAGTACTTC. The gene calls are TRBV29-1 and TRBJ2-7; 9 nucleotides match TRBD1. This CDR3 has 13 residues. Germline values: CDR1 SQVTM, CDR2 ANQGSEA. Trimming cost V 6 bases and J 4 bases; bases outside gene matches: 7.